This TCR beta chain was recovered during a study of blood T cell repertoires in COVID-19. Background on the study: Samples taken during acute and convalescent COVID-19 were collected in the United States, Italy and Spain. T cells, B-cell-depleted T cells, or PBMCs supplied cDNA or gDNA.

The germline gives CDR1 ENHRY, CDR2 SYGVKD. The CDR3 totals 15 residues. Trimming took 2 bases from V and 0 from J, leaving 10 bases between them. The table came from immunoSEQ multiplex PCR; TCRdb's copy has only in-frame clones and leaves some out. The sample has about 370,000 clones, roughly 90% seen once; the top ten hold about 2.9%. Sequenced input: peripheral blood. This receptor was identified in a woman aged 25 to 45 with COVID-19, enrolled during active disease. The chain couples TRBV10-3 to TRBJ1-1; D remains unclear. The CDR3, as DNA: TGTGCCATCAGTGAGCAGGCGTCCATGAACACTGAAGCTTTCTTT. This translates into CAISEQASMNTEAFF.